Presented here are 25 T cell receptor beta chains from one specimen sequenced in a study of T-cell reconstitution after alpha-beta-depleted transplantation in children. Unique molecular identifiers were used to barcode this TCRbeta library. TCRdb reanalysed the PCR reads using MiXCR and keeps one entry per CDR3 protein. This sample has some 290,000 distinct CDR3 sequences; around 25% occur once, and the top ten carry 9.5% to 13%. Specimen: PBMCs, mostly from graft donor cells, collected 180 days after TCRalphabeta/CD19-depleted stem cell transplant. The source is a male patient between 5 and 17 years old who had a stem cell transplant for acute lymphoblastic leukemia, so the T cells may come from the graft donor.

The V gene is TRBV12-3 or TRBV12-4, the J gene TRBJ1-4, with D tentatively TRBD1 (5 bases). This CDR3 has 17 amino acids. V lost 3 bases and J lost 4, with 18 bases in between. CDR3 bases: TGTGCCAGCAGTTTCGCCCCAGGGATCGGAGATAATGAAAAACTGTTTTTT. Protein: CASSFAPGIGDNEKLFF.

This clonotype was seen a handful of times. The V gene is TRBV14, the J gene TRBJ1-1; D ambiguous. CDR3 length: 14 residues. Germline CDR1 and CDR2: SGHDN and FVKESK. The V and J ends lost 1 base and 8 bases respectively, with 14 bases between them. The CDR3 sequence: CASSQGARIAEAFF. The CDR3 coding sequence is TGTGCCAGCAGCCAAGGGGCGCGGATCGCGGAAGCTTTCTTT.

This clonotype appeared a single time. The chain couples TRBV27 to TRBJ2-7, with D perhaps given as TRBD1 or TRBD2 (5 bases each). The germline V and J ends were trimmed by 3 bases and 1 base, with 7 bases remaining between them. This CDR3 contains 13 residues. Germline V CDR1 and CDR2: MNHEY, SMNVEV (reference sequence). The DNA of the CDR3 is TGTGCCAGCAGTTTCGGGGCATCCTACGAGCAGTACTTC. Translated: CASSFGASYEQYF.

The chain links TRBV7-8 to TRBJ2-3; 7 nucleotides agree with TRBD2. Germline V gene lookup returns CDR1 SGHVS and CDR2 FQNEAQ. V was clipped by 5 bases and J by 5 bases; unmatched bases: 10. The CDR3 consists of 15 residues. Written as DNA, the CDR3 is TGTGCCAGCAGCCACGGGACTACCGACAAAGATACGCAGTATTTT. It encodes CASSHGTTDKDTQYF.

This clonotype turned up a few times. This chain uses TRBV9 with TRBJ2-3, with 7 bases fitting TRBD2. The germline V gene encodes CDR1 SGDLS and CDR2 YYNGEE. Unmatched junction bases numbered 7, after V lost 3 bases and J lost 0 bases. The CDR3 has 16 amino acids. The CDR3 region has the DNA TGTGCCAGCAGCGGGGACTATAGCCTGAGCACAGATACGCAGTATTTT. Translated, it gives CASSGDYSLSTDTQYF. The variable domain in full, with the rest retrieved from reference TRBV9 and TRBJ2-3, is DSGVTQTPKHLITATGQRVTLRCSPRSGDLSVYWYQQSLDQGLQFLIQYYNGEERAKGNILERFSAQQFPDLHSELNLSSLELGDSALYFCASSGDYSLSTDTQYFGPGTRLTVL.

The chain links TRBV7-9 to TRBJ2-7; either TRBD1 or TRBD2 may fit D (5 bases each). The length of the CDR3 is 16 residues. Trimming shortened V by 3 bases and J by 0 bases, and 15 bases separated the two germline ends. CDR1 is SEHNR and CDR2 is FQNEAQ in the germline V gene (reference sequence). CDR3 protein: CASSLMSWGSSYEQYF. DNA of the CDR3: TGTGCCAGCAGCTTGATGTCATGGGGGAGCTCCTACGAGCAGTACTTC.

The chain uses TRBV7-6 and TRBJ2-3; D gene unclear. CDR3 size: 15 residues. The germline gives CDR1 SGHVS, CDR2 FNYEAQ. Trimming took 3 bases from V and 3 from J, leaving 13 bases between them. CDR3 sequence: CASSFSLGPTDTQYF. The CDR3 DNA reads TGTGCCAGCAGCTTTTCACTTGGGCCAACAGATACGCAGTATTTT.

This chain joins TRBV2 and TRBJ2-7; D perhaps matches TRBD2 (5 bases). The CDR3 length is 13 residues. Germline assignment: CDR1 SNHLY and CDR2 FYNNEI. Between the trimmed V and J ends, which lost 2 bases and 5 bases, there was a span of 10 bases. The CDR3 DNA is TGTGCCAGCAGTGAAAGGGCGGGCCACGAGCAGTACTTC. It is translated as CASSERAGHEQYF.

As regards this clonotype: The junction differs from germline at one of its ends, possibly a read error. J is TRBJ1-2 and V is TRBV7-9, with D unresolved. The CDR3 consists of 15 residues. Germline values: CDR1 SEHNR, CDR2 FQNEAQ (reference sequence). The CDR3 nucleotides are TGTGCCAGCAGCTTAATCGCAGGAGCTAACTATGGCGACACCTTC. Its translation: CASSLIAGANYGDTF.

This clonotype was seen more than once but under ten times. The CDR3, as DNA: TGTGCCAGCAGCGTAATGGGCTCTGGGGCCAACGTCCTGACTTTC. Its translation: CASSVMGSGANVLTF. The gene calls are TRBV9 and TRBJ2-6; D is unresolved. This CDR3 spans 15 amino acids. V was shortened by 1 base and J by 0 bases, with 5 bases between the two germline ends. Germline V gene sequence: CDR1 SGDLS, CDR2 YYNGEE.

This clonotype was counted only a few times. The chain has TRBV20-1 and TRBJ2-2; 7 positions agree with TRBD2. V was clipped by 2 bases and J by 1 base; unmatched bases: 4. Per the germline V gene, CDR1 is DFQATT and CDR2 is SNEGSKA (reference sequence). CDR3 length: 15 amino acids. The CDR3 bases are TGCAGTGCTAGATTGACGGGGGGGAACACCGGGGAGCTGTTTTTT. It codes for CSARLTGGNTGELFF.

The chain uses TRBV15 and TRBJ2-3; 8 bases line up with TRBD1. CDR3 length: 13 residues. The V gene end was trimmed by 3 bases and the J gene end by 5 bases; junction bases not matched to a gene: 1. Germline V gene data show CDR1 as LNHNV and CDR2 as YYDKDF (reference sequence). DNA for the CDR3: TGTGCCACCAGCAGGGACAGGGAAGATACGCAGTATTTT. It is translated as CATSRDREDTQYF.

This clonotype occurred once. The chain uses TRBV5-1 and TRBJ2-7; unclear D gene. Germline V CDR1 and CDR2: SGHRS, YFSETQ. V lost 4 bases and J 4 bases, leaving 12 bases between the germline ends. The CDR3 runs to 13 residues. In nucleotides, the CDR3 is TGCGCCAGCAGCGGCCTTCACAGATACGAGCAGTACTTC. It codes for CASSGLHRYEQYF. Full variable domain (rest looked up from reference TRBV5-1 and TRBJ2-7): KAGVTQTPRYLIKTRGQQVTLSCSPISGHRSVSWYQQTPGQGLQFLFEYFSETQRNKGNFPGRFSGRQFSNSRSEMNVSTLELGDSALYLCASSGLHRYEQYFGPGTRLTVT.

This clonotype was observed a few times. The chain recombines TRBV6-5 with TRBJ2-5; 9 positions agree with TRBD1. Germline CDR1 and CDR2: MNHEY and SVGAGI. The CDR3 is 14 amino acids. After removal of 4 bases from V and 5 bases from J, the junction contained 5 bases not matched to a gene. The CDR3 DNA reads TGTGCCAGCAGTTGGGACAGGGACGGGGAGACCCAGTACTTC. Its protein is CASSWDRDGETQYF.

A word on this clonotype: At one end the junction does not follow the germline gene, possibly because of a read error. The chain is built from TRBV7-9 and TRBJ1-5, with D possibly being TRBD1 (6 bases). Germline V gives CDR1 SEHNR, CDR2 FQNEAQ (reference sequence). CDR3 length: 14 residues. CDR3 residues: CASSYGGGNRPQHF. DNA of the CDR3: TGTGCCAGCAGCTACGGAGGGGGGAATCGGCCCCAGCATTTT. The full variable domain, rest sourced from reference TRBV7-9 and TRBJ1-5, is DTGVSQNPRHKITKRGQNVTFRCDPISEHNRLYWYRQTLGQGPEFLTYFQNEAQLEKSRLLSDRFSAERPKGSFSTLEIQRTEQGDSAMYLCASSYGGGNRPQHFGDGTRLSIL.

V gene TRBV12-3 or TRBV12-4 combines with J gene TRBJ2-3; D is uncertain. V was trimmed by 7 bases and J by 4 bases, leaving 12 bases between them. This CDR3 contains 13 residues. The CDR3 is CASTPRWADTQYF. In DNA, the CDR3 is TGTGCCAGCACTCCCAGATGGGCAGATACGCAGTATTTT.

The chain has TRBV7-2 and TRBJ1-2, with D perhaps TRBD1 (5 bases). V lost 3 bases, J lost 3 bases, and 14 bases lay in between. The germline gives CDR1 SGHTA, CDR2 FQGNSA. This CDR3 is built from 15 residues. This CDR3 reads CASSLGRGGDYGYTF. The CDR3, as DNA: TGTGCCAGCAGCTTGGGGAGGGGAGGGGACTATGGCTACACCTTC.

The chain couples TRBV5-5 to TRBJ1-1; tentatively, D is TRBD1 (6 bases). Germline V lookup: CDR1 SGHKS, CDR2 YYEKEE (reference sequence). The CDR3 has 15 amino acids. Trimming took off 4 bases at V and 0 bases at J, with 13 bases between the two ends. The CDR3 sequence: CASSASGAMNTEAFF. CDR3 sequence (DNA): TGTGCCAGCAGCGCCTCAGGGGCGATGAACACTGAAGCTTTCTTT.

This chain links TRBV5-1 with TRBJ2-7; either TRBD1 or TRBD2 may fit D (6 bases each). The CDR3 sequence is 14 residues long. CDR1 SGHRS and CDR2 YFSETQ come from the germline V gene. V gave up 4 bases and J gave up 3 bases, with 14 bases separating them. CDR3 loop: CASSTPGAHYEQYF. CDR3 DNA: TGCGCCAGCAGCACTCCGGGGGCGCACTACGAGCAGTACTTC.

The V call is TRBV12-3 or TRBV12-4, the J call TRBJ1-2, with 7 bases lining up with TRBD1. V shed 6 bases, J shed 6 bases, and the junction held 10 bases outside the gene matches. This CDR3 contains 14 residues. The chain's CDR3 is CASSPRRGQNGYTF. The CDR3 region has the DNA TGTGCCAGCAGCCCACGGAGGGGGCAAAATGGCTACACCTTC.

This clonotype was picked up one time. This sequence joins TRBV6-1 and TRBJ2-1; 13 bases are a match to TRBD2. V lost 8 bases and J lost 5; bases outside the gene matches: 9. In germline, CDR1 is MNHNS, CDR2 SASEGT. This CDR3 is 16 amino acids long. The chain's CDR3 is CASSRRGLAGHNEQFF. The CDR3 coding sequence is TGTGCCAGCTCCCGAAGGGGACTAGCGGGGCACAATGAGCAGTTCTTC.

The chain is built from TRBV24-1 and TRBJ1-3; a possible D gene is TRBD1 (5 bases). CDR1 and CDR2 from the germline V gene are KGHDR and SFDVKD. Trimming took off 4 bases at V and 0 bases at J, with 6 bases between the two ends. This CDR3 comprises 14 residues. The CDR3: CATSEGTSGNTIYF. CDR3 bases: TGTGCCACCAGTGAGGGGACCTCTGGAAACACCATATATTTT.

The chain uses TRBV28 and TRBJ1-6; D gene uncertain. The V end was cut by 5 bases, the J end by 8 bases, with 13 bases between. CDR3 length equals 14 residues. Germline V gene lookup returns CDR1 MDHEN and CDR2 SYDVKM. CDR3 residues: CASSPAGEYSPLHF. The CDR3 bases are TGTGCCAGCAGTCCCGCCGGGGAATATTCACCCCTCCACTTT.

This clonotype has just a few counts. The chain joins TRBV7-3 to TRBJ1-3; D possibly corresponds to TRBD1 (6 bases). Trimming shortened V by 6 bases and J by 4 bases, and 13 bases separated the two germline ends. This CDR3 is 14 amino acids long. Germline-derived CDR1 and CDR2 are SGHTA and FQGTGA. CDR3 nucleotide sequence: TGTGCCAGCAGTCTGGACAGCCTCGGAAACACCATATATTTT. The encoded protein is CASSLDSLGNTIYF. Variable domain in full (rest from reference TRBV7-3 and TRBJ1-3): GAGVSQTPSNKVTEKGKYVELRCDPISGHTALYWYRQSLGQGPEFLIYFQGTGAADDSGLPNDRFFAVRPEGSVSTLKIQRTERGDSAVYLCASSLDSLGNTIYFGEGSWLTVV.

This clonotype showed up just a few times. V is TRBV11-2 and J is TRBJ2-7; 9 bases align to TRBD1. Looked up from germline, CDR1 is SGHAT and CDR2 is FQNNGV. The CDR3 runs 14 residues. V trimming: 4 bases; J trimming: 7 bases; junction bases outside the gene matches: 8. The CDR3 spells CASSSNRGRWEQYF. The CDR3 DNA follows: TGTGCCAGCAGCTCTAACAGGGGGCGGTGGGAGCAGTACTTC.